The rows below give T cell receptor beta chains drawn from one sample of a study of vaccination and CD4 T cells after COVID-19. TCRdb itself ran the PCR reads through MiXCR, one entry per CDR3 protein. The sample contains 17,000 or so distinct CDR3 sequences, less than 35% of which appear only once. Their target antigens are unknown. The sequenced sample consisted of cultured CD4+ T cells from blood. These receptors were collected from a human donor with COVID-19. The CDR3 runs from the conserved cysteine through the conserved F or W. The D gene is left open where the match is weak. A row's size may be missing; if present it is once, few, many or a size class.

CDR3 protein | CDR3 DNA | J gene | clone size | V gene | CDR3 length | D gene
CASSLRTSGGHPSYNEQFF | TGTGCCAGCAGCCTTCGGACTAGCGGGGGCCACCCCTCCTACAATGAGCAGTTCTTC | TRBJ2-1 | - | TRBV7-2 | 19 | TRBD2
CASSAQVYEQYF | TGTGCCAGCAGCGCGCAAGTCTACGAGCAGTACTTC | TRBJ2-7 | - | TRBV6-1 | 12 | -
CAWDRGPTPSRAKNIQYF | TGTGCCTGGGACCGGGGCCCGACTCCGTCGAGGGCCAAAAACATTCAGTACTTC | TRBJ2-4 | few | TRBV30 | 18 | -
CATSMTGLNSPLHF | TGTGCCACCAGTATGACAGGGCTTAATTCACCCCTCCACTTT | TRBJ1-6 | few | TRBV15 | 14 | TRBD1
CASSTETYNSPLHF | TGCGCCAGCAGCACTGAGACGTATAATTCACCCCTCCACTTT | TRBJ1-6 | - | TRBV5-1 | 14 | -
CASSLTGTYEQYF | TGTGCCAGCAGCTTAACGGGAACCTACGAGCAGTACTTC | TRBJ2-7 | - | TRBV7-2 | 13 | -
CASSDPGPWEQYF | TGTGCCAGCAGTGATCCAGGGCCCTGGGAGCAGTACTTC | TRBJ2-7 | few | TRBV6-1 | 13 | -
CASSGAPLAGGDNEQFF | TGTGCCAGCAGCGGGGCCCCCTTAGCGGGGGGTGACAATGAGCAGTTCTTC | TRBJ2-1 | few | TRBV5-4 | 17 | TRBD2
CASSSHREGTRNQPQHF | TGTGCCAGCAGTTCCCACAGGGAGGGCACGCGCAATCAGCCCCAGCATTTT | TRBJ1-5 | few | TRBV12-3/TRBV12-4 | 17 | -
CASSPLRTAGGNYGYTF | TGTGCCAGCAGTCCCCTTCGAACGGCCGGGGGTAACTATGGCTACACCTTC | TRBJ1-2 | few | TRBV27 | 17 | -
CASRTEVNEKLFF | TGTGCCAGCCGGACAGAAGTTAATGAAAAACTGTTTTTT | TRBJ1-4 | - | TRBV7-8 | 13 | -
CASSPGQGKSYEQYF | TGTGCCAGCAGCCCTGGACAGGGCAAATCCTACGAGCAGTACTTC | TRBJ2-7 | - | TRBV27 | 15 | TRBD1
CATSDRTSGDTQYF | TGTGCCACCAGTGATCGGACTAGCGGAGATACGCAGTATTTT | TRBJ2-3 | few | TRBV24-1 | 14 | TRBD2
CASSYPRQGGNYGYTF | TGTGCCAGCAGCTACCCTAGACAGGGAGGGAACTATGGCTACACCTTC | TRBJ1-2 | few | TRBV5-8 | 16 | TRBD1
CASSVEGPDRAGNSPLHF | TGTGCCAGCAGCGTAGAAGGTCCCGACAGGGCGGGAAATTCACCCCTCCACTTT | TRBJ1-6 | - | TRBV9 | 18 | TRBD1
CASSALPLYGYTF | TGTGCCAGCTCAGCATTACCTCTCTATGGCTACACCTTC | TRBJ1-2 | - | TRBV18 | 13 | -
CSAPGLDRGLETQYF | TGCAGTGCTCCCGGCCTGGACAGGGGGCTGGAGACCCAGTACTTC | TRBJ2-5 | - | TRBV20-1 | 15 | TRBD1
CASSLFADREPLHF | TGTGCCAGCAGTTTATTCGCCGACAGGGAACCCCTCCACTTT | TRBJ1-6 | few | TRBV27 | 14 | TRBD1
CSASRHRGGLNYGYTF | TGCAGTGCTAGTCGGCACAGGGGCGGCCTTAACTATGGCTACACCTTC | TRBJ1-2 | medium-sized | TRBV20-1 | 16 | TRBD1
CASSLSGSSARQPQHF | TGTGCCAGCAGTTTATCGGGTTCTAGCGCTCGGCAGCCCCAGCATTTT | TRBJ1-5 | - | TRBV27 | 16 | -
CASSLDRGTAYEQYF | TGTGCCAGCAGCTTAGATCGCGGGACAGCCTACGAGCAGTACTTC | TRBJ2-7 | - | TRBV11-2 | 15 | -
CASSSPLTGWQETQYF | TGTGCCAGCAGCTCCCCCCTGACAGGGTGGCAAGAGACCCAGTACTTC | TRBJ2-5 | - | TRBV5-8 | 16 | TRBD1
CSAPGLAGVGELFF | TGCAGTGCTCCGGGACTAGCGGGGGTCGGGGAGCTGTTTTTT | TRBJ2-2 | - | TRBV20-1 | 14 | TRBD2
CASSLIGTGTQETQYF | TGTGCCAGCAGCTTAATTGGTACCGGGACCCAAGAGACCCAGTACTTC | TRBJ2-5 | - | TRBV7-2 | 16 | -
CASSQLGTGSSYEQYF | TGCGCCAGCAGCCAACTTGGGACAGGGAGCTCCTACGAGCAGTACTTC | TRBJ2-7 | - | TRBV4-1 | 16 | TRBD1
CASSLAQVTWNTGELFF | TGTGCCAGCAGCTTAGCCCAGGTGACCTGGAACACCGGGGAGCTGTTTTTT | TRBJ2-2 | - | TRBV11-1 | 17 | -
CSVANIPNTGELFF | TGCAGCGTAGCCAACATCCCGAACACCGGGGAGCTGTTTTTT | TRBJ2-2 | few | TRBV29-1 | 14 | -
CASRRGSSGNTGELFF | TGCGCCAGCAGACGCGGGTCTAGCGGGAACACCGGGGAGCTGTTTTTT | TRBJ2-2 | - | TRBV10-2 | 16 | TRBD2
CATSRATGTGIGEQYF | TGTGCCACCAGCAGGGCCACCGGGACAGGGATTGGCGAGCAGTACTTC | TRBJ2-7 | - | TRBV15 | 16 | TRBD1
CASSSRQGLANTIYF | TGTGCCAGCAGCTCACGACAGGGGCTGGCAAACACCATATATTTT | TRBJ1-3 | few | TRBV7-9 | 15 | TRBD1
CASSPLSPGGMETQYF | TGTGCCAGCAGCCCCCTGTCGCCAGGGGGCATGGAGACCCAGTACTTC | TRBJ2-5 | - | TRBV3-1 | 16 | TRBD1
CSVTSGGLAEAFF | TGCAGCGTTACTTCAGGGGGCCTCGCTGAAGCTTTCTTT | TRBJ1-1 | few | TRBV29-1 | 13 | TRBD1
CASSEPGQGFYGYTF | TGTGCCAGCAGTGAACCCGGACAGGGGTTTTATGGCTACACCTTC | TRBJ1-2 | - | TRBV25-1 | 15 | TRBD1
CSAAGGQETQYF | TGCAGTGCGGCGGGGGGGCAAGAGACCCAGTACTTC | TRBJ2-5 | - | TRBV20-1 | 12 | TRBD2
CSARDRNSGNTIYF | TGCAGTGCTAGGGACAGGAACTCTGGAAACACCATATATTTT | TRBJ1-3 | - | TRBV20-1 | 14 | TRBD1
CASSLGLAGETQYF | TGTGCCAGCAGCTTGGGTCTAGCGGGGGAGACCCAGTACTTC | TRBJ2-5 | few | TRBV5-4 | 14 | TRBD2
CASFRQGAHLEQYF | TGTGCCAGCTTCAGACAGGGGGCACACCTGGAGCAGTACTTC | TRBJ2-7 | few | TRBV6-1 | 14 | TRBD1
CASSPFGGDGKQYF | TGTGCCAGCAGCCCCTTCGGGGGGGATGGTAAGCAGTACTTC | TRBJ2-7 | - | TRBV7-6 | 14 | TRBD2
CSARDRRGGSQETQYF | TGCAGTGCTAGAGATCGACGCGGGGGGTCCCAAGAGACCCAGTACTTC | TRBJ2-5 | few | TRBV20-1 | 16 | TRBD2
CASSLTTGGYEQYF | TGCGCCAGCAGCTTGACGACAGGGGGTTACGAGCAGTACTTC | TRBJ2-7 | - | TRBV5-1 | 14 | TRBD1
CASKGTGAYNSPLHF | TGTGCCAGCAAAGGGACAGGGGCCTATAATTCACCCCTCCACTTT | TRBJ1-6 | - | TRBV27 | 15 | TRBD1
CASSLGTGVRETQYF | TGTGCCAGCAGCTTGGGGACAGGGGTCAGGGAGACCCAGTACTTC | TRBJ2-5 | few | TRBV11-2 | 15 | TRBD1
CSARGDMNNQPQHF | TGCAGTGCTAGAGGGGACATGAACAATCAGCCCCAGCATTTT | TRBJ1-5 | - | TRBV20-1 | 14 | -
CASSLDKPGSTEAFF | TGCGCCAGCAGCTTGGATAAGCCGGGGAGCACTGAAGCTTTCTTT | TRBJ1-1 | few | TRBV5-1 | 15 | -
CASSPRLAGGPTDTQYF | TGTGCCAGTAGTCCGAGACTAGCGGGGGGGCCCACAGATACGCAGTATTTT | TRBJ2-3 | - | TRBV19 | 17 | TRBD2
CASSHYFTRVYHGGGEYF | TGCGCCAGCAGTCACTACTTTACGCGGGTCTACCACGGAGGTGGTGAGTACTTC | TRBJ2-7 | - | TRBV4-1 | 18 | -
CSARGSGGRNTGELFF | TGCAGTGCTAGAGGTAGCGGGGGTAGGAACACCGGGGAGCTGTTTTTT | TRBJ2-2 | - | TRBV20-1 | 16 | TRBD2
CATSDPSRGTQYF | TGTGCCACCAGTGATCCTTCCCGGGGTACCCAGTACTTC | TRBJ2-5 | - | TRBV24-1 | 13 | -
CASSLFSMGGDQYF | TGTGCCAGCAGCTTATTTTCCATGGGGGGGGACCAGTACTTC | TRBJ2-5 | - | TRBV7-6 | 14 | TRBD2
CASSQAGFSGNTIYF | TGCGCCAGCAGCCAAGCTGGTTTCTCTGGAAACACCATATATTTT | TRBJ1-3 | - | TRBV4-1 | 15 | -
CSARVGGPGGELFF | TGCAGTGCTAGAGTCGGGGGGCCCGGCGGGGAGCTGTTTTTT | TRBJ2-2 | few | TRBV20-1 | 14 | -
CAWGPLSSYNSPLHF | TGTGCCTGGGGACCGCTGAGCTCCTATAATTCACCCCTCCACTTT | TRBJ1-6 | - | TRBV30 | 15 | -
CSAPDGRGNEQFF | TGCAGTGCCCCTGACGGGCGGGGCAATGAGCAGTTCTTC | TRBJ2-1 | few | TRBV20-1 | 13 | -
CASSDSGGLTEAFF | TGTGCCAGCAGTGACTCGGGGGGATTGACTGAAGCTTTCTTT | TRBJ1-1 | few | TRBV6-4 | 14 | -